This T cell receptor beta chain originates from a study of cytomegalovirus exposure and HLA in healthy donors. Only a few counts were recorded for this clone. The same CDR3 also results from other DNA sequences found in this sample. The PCR employed 60 Vbeta primers together with 13 Jbeta primers. Here immunoSEQ multiplex PCR was the method, and the copy in TCRdb shows in-frame clones only, minus some. Here the sample spans about 87,000 clones, around 68% being singletons. The CDR3 loop spans 16 amino acids. V was pared by 4 bases and J by 0 bases, with 14 bases between. Germline CDR1 is SGHDT and CDR2 is YYEEEE.

The source of this sequence is a man aged 25 to 40 in good health and CMV-seropositive. Source material: PBMCs. The chain combines TRBV5-6 with TRBJ2-1; tentatively, D is TRBD1 (6 bases). CDR3 loop: CASSLGAGSSYNEQFF. The CDR3 DNA sequence: TGTGCCAGCAGCCTGGGGGCTGGGAGCTCCTACAATGAGCAGTTCTTC.